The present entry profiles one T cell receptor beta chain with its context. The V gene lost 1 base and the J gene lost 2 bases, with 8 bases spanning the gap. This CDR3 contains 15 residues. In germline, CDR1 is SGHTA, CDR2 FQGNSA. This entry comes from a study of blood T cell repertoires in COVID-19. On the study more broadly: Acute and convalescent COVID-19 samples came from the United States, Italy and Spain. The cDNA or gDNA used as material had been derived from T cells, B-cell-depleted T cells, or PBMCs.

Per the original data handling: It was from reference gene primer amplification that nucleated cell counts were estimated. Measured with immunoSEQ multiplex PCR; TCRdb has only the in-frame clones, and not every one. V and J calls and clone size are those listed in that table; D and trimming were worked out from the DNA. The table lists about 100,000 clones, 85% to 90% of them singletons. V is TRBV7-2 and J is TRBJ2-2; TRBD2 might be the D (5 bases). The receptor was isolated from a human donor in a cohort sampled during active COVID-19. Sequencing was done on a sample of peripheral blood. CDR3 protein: CASSLGLANTGELFF. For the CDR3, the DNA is TGTGCCAGCAGCTTAGGGCTAGCAAACACCGGGGAGCTGTTTTTT.